Listed below are T cell receptor beta chains from one sample, sequenced in a study of cytomegalovirus exposure and HLA in healthy donors. Sequenced by immunoSEQ multiplex PCR; TCRdb stores in-frame clones only, minus some. This sample has roughly 190,000 clones, with over 60% found just once. The sample was PBMCs. These receptors came from a woman aged 45-59 years in good health and CMV-seronegative. Each CDR3 is given with its conserved first and last residue. D genes are given only for firm matches. Only some rows state a clone size, as once, few, many or a class for expanded clones.

size	D	V	J	CDR3	DNA
-	TRBD2	TRBV7-9	TRBJ2-6	CSSSQEVTSVSSGANVLTF	TGTTCCAGCAGCCAAGAAGTGACTAGCGTTAGCTCTGGGGCCAACGTCCTGACTTTC
-	TRBD2	TRBV28	TRBJ2-5	CASSLSSGGRETQYF	TGTGCCAGCAGTTTAAGCTCGGGAGGGCGGGAGACCCAGTACTTC
-	-	TRBV7-2	TRBJ1-5	CASSLGHPGNQPQHF	TGTGCCAGCAGCTTGGGACATCCAGGCAATCAGCCCCAGCATTTT
-	TRBD2	TRBV19	TRBJ2-7	CASSTDRGGIKQYF	TGTGCCAGTAGTACCGACCGGGGGGGGATCAAGCAGTACTTC
-	TRBD1	TRBV5-1	TRBJ2-5	CASSTDRGDKTQYF	TGCGCCAGCAGCACGGACAGGGGGGATAAGACCCAGTACTTC
-	-	TRBV6-1	TRBJ2-5	CASSDPGTQYF	TGTGCCAGCAGTGACCCCGGGACCCAGTACTTC
few	-	TRBV28	TRBJ1-3	CASSGQSSGNTIYF	TGTGCCAGCAGTGGACAGAGCTCTGGAAACACCATATATTTT
-	-	TRBV27	TRBJ1-5	CASSFQQGSQPQHF	TGTGCCAGCAGTTTTCAACAGGGAAGTCAGCCCCAGCATTTT
-	TRBD1	TRBV5-1	TRBJ1-1	CASSWYRGDTEAFF	TGCGCCAGCAGCTGGTACAGGGGCGACACTGAAGCTTTCTTT
-	TRBD2	TRBV5-4	TRBJ2-3	CASSSGLAGAFTDTQYF	TGTGCCAGCAGCTCGGGACTAGCGGGGGCCTTCACAGATACGCAGTATTTT
-	TRBD1	TRBV27	TRBJ2-4	CASSLLGDRVNIQYF	TGTGCCAGCAGTTTATTGGGGGACAGGGTTAACATTCAGTACTTC
-	TRBD1	TRBV11-2	TRBJ1-1	CASSQDRAPMNTEAFF	TGTGCCAGCAGCCAAGACAGGGCCCCAATGAACACTGAAGCTTTCTTT
-	-	TRBV7-9	TRBJ2-7	CASSPGQSYEQYF	TGTGCCAGCAGCCCAGGGCAGAGCTACGAGCAGTACTTC
few	TRBD1	TRBV28	TRBJ2-7	CASSPGTEAYEQYF	TGTGCCAGCAGTCCCGGGACAGAGGCCTACGAGCAGTACTTC
-	-	TRBV25-1	TRBJ1-3	CASSEFGGSGNTIYF	TGTGCCAGCAGTGAATTTGGGGGGAGCGGAAACACCATATATTTT
-	TRBD1	TRBV7-2	TRBJ1-3	CASSLVGTGGYGNTIYF	TGTGCCAGCAGCTTAGTCGGGACAGGGGGCTATGGAAACACCATATATTTT
-	-	TRBV7-2	TRBJ1-2	CASSVRDSNYGYTF	TGTGCCAGCAGCGTCCGGGACTCAAACTATGGCTACACCTTC
-	-	TRBV28	TRBJ2-3	CASRDTQSTDTQYF	TGTGCCAGCCGGGACACACAGAGCACAGATACGCAGTATTTT
-	TRBD1	TRBV11-2	TRBJ1-2	CVSSPGTGFGYTF	TGTGTCAGCAGCCCCGGGACAGGGTTTGGCTACACCTTC
once	-	TRBV7-9	TRBJ2-5	CASSSSGTRKETQYF	TGTGCCAGCAGCTCTTCCGGGACAAGAAAAGAGACCCAGTACTTC
-	TRBD1	TRBV28	TRBJ1-1	CASSSHVRTGTNTEAFF	TGTGCCAGCAGTTCCCACGTGCGGACAGGGACGAACACTGAAGCTTTCTTT
-	-	TRBV27	TRBJ1-4	CASSLSRQNNEKLFF	TGTGCCAGCAGTTTATCGCGGCAGAATAATGAAAAACTGTTTTTT
-	-	TRBV28	TRBJ1-2	CASSFIFNISLF	TGTGCCAGCAGTTTTATTTTTAACATATCTCTCTTC
few	-	TRBV14	TRBJ1-3	CASSQVAAPGNTIYF	TGTGCCAGCAGCCAAGTGGCAGCGCCTGGAAACACCATATATTTT
-	-	TRBV18	TRBJ1-1	CASSPWAAGTNTEAFF	TGTGCCAGCTCACCCTGGGCCGCCGGTACGAACACTGAAGCTTTCTTT
few	TRBD1	TRBV6-5	TRBJ2-5	CASSYSVGTGAETQYF	TGTGCCAGCAGTTACTCTGTGGGGACAGGGGCAGAGACCCAGTACTTC
-	-	TRBV14	TRBJ1-2	CASSQGSRVGGYTF	TGTGCCAGCAGCCAAGGGAGCAGGGTGGGAGGCTACACCTTC
few	-	TRBV9	TRBJ2-2	CASSVVWNTGELFF	TGTGCCAGCAGCGTAGTCTGGAACACCGGGGAGCTGTTTTTT
-	-	TRBV7-9	TRBJ2-5	CSSSLGLNSPQETQYF	TGTTCCAGCAGCTTGGGACTTAACTCCCCCCAAGAGACCCAGTACTTC
-	-	TRBV25-1	TRBJ2-7	CASTDRGQSSYEQYF	TGTGCCAGCACCGACCGAGGACAGTCCTCCTACGAGCAGTACTTC
-	TRBD1	TRBV4-2	TRBJ1-2	CASSPGQVRVGYTF	TGTGCCAGCAGCCCCGGACAGGTCCGAGTCGGCTACACCTTC
-	TRBD1	TRBV27	TRBJ2-7	CASSLSGTGIQYF	TGTGCCAGCAGTTTATCCGGGACAGGGATACAGTACTTC
-	-	TRBV9	TRBJ2-7	CASSPEAPQDEQYF	TGTGCCAGCAGCCCCGAGGCCCCACAGGACGAGCAGTACTTC
-	TRBD1	TRBV23-1	TRBJ2-7	CASSQSGRQGAYEQYF	TGCGCCAGCAGTCAATCGGGTAGACAGGGAGCCTACGAGCAGTACTTC
few	TRBD2	TRBV4-3	TRBJ2-1	CASSQGLAGAEQFF	TGCGCCAGCAGCCAGGGACTAGCGGGAGCTGAGCAGTTCTTC
-	-	TRBV6-1	TRBJ2-1	CASNWGRNNEQFF	TGTGCCAGCAACTGGGGGCGCAACAATGAGCAGTTCTTC
-	TRBD2	TRBV5-1	TRBJ2-1	CASGAGGEQFF	TGCGCCAGCGGGGCGGGGGGAGAGCAGTTCTTC
once	-	TRBV7-9	TRBJ1-6	CAIQIETQGYNSPLHF	TGTGCCATCCAGATAGAGACACAGGGTTATAATTCACCCCTCCACTTT
once	-	TRBV18	TRBJ1-1	CASSPQDWNTEAFF	TGTGCCAGCTCACCACAGGACTGGAACACTGAAGCTTTCTTT
-	-	TRBV9	TRBJ2-1	CASSVGFMEAGNEQFF	TGTGCCAGCAGCGTAGGGTTTATGGAGGCTGGGAATGAGCAGTTCTTC
-	-	TRBV2	TRBJ2-3	CASSEGAGHRTDTQYF	TGTGCCAGCAGTGAAGGGGCAGGGCATCGGACAGATACGCAGTATTTT